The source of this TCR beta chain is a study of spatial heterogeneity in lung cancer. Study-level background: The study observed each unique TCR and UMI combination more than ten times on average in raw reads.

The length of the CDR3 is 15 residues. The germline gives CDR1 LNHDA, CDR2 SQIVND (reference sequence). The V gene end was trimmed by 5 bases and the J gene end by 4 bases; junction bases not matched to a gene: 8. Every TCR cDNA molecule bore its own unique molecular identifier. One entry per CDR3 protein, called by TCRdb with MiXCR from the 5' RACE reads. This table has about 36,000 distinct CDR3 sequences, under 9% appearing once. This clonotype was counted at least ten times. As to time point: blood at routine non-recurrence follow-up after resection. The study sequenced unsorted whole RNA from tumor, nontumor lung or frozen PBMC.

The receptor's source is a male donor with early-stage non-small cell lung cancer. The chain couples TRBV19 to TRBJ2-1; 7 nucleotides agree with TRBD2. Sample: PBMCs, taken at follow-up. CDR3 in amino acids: CASSFLAASYNEQFF. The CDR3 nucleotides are TGTGCCAGTAGTTTTCTAGCGGCATCTTACAATGAGCAGTTCTTC.